The next 8 T cell receptor beta chains were all read from a single sample in a study of identical twins. TCRdb reprocessed the 5' RACE reads via MiXCR and lists one record per CDR3 protein. The data contain around 340,000 distinct CDR3 sequences, 9% of them seen just once; the ten biggest clones take up 8.5% to 10%. The material sequenced was naive T cells sorted from blood. The receptors were sampled from a woman between 50 and 59 years old in good health.

This chain connects TRBV19 to TRBJ2-2, with a weak D call TRBD2 (7 bases). The CDR3 sequence is 13 residues long. Germline CDR1 is LNHDA and CDR2 is SQIVND (reference sequence). V lost 10 bases and J 6 bases, leaving 15 bases between the germline ends. CDR3: CATLRGASGELFF. CDR3 DNA sequence: TGTGCCACCTTACGGGGGGCCTCCGGGGAGCTGTTTTTT.

The table lists this clonotype with a few counts. J is TRBJ2-3 and V is TRBV6-5, with TRBD1 matching 10 bases. Trimming removed 6 bases from V and 2 bases from J; junction bases left unmatched: 5. CDR1 is MNHEY, CDR2 SVGAGI, per germline. The CDR3 spans 15 residues. The CDR3 coding sequence is TGTGCCAGCAGCCTGGGACAGGGGCCCACAGATACGCAGTATTTT. It specifies CASSLGQGPTDTQYF.

V gene TRBV20-1 combines with J gene TRBJ1-1, with D perhaps TRBD1 (6 bases). This CDR3 is built from 11 residues. V dropped 6 bases and J dropped 11 bases, with 16 bases sitting between them. From germline, CDR1 is DFQATT and CDR2 SNEGSKA (reference sequence). CDR3: CSASTSGVAFF. CDR3 DNA sequence: TGCAGTGCCTCAACTTCAGGGGTGGCTTTCTTT.

The sample holds many counts of this clonotype. V is TRBV6-5 and J is TRBJ2-7; TRBD2 matches 7 bases. Germline trimming cut 0 bases from V and 3 bases from J; bases unmatched to any gene: 5. Germline CDR1 MNHEY, CDR2 SVGAGI. This CDR3 contains 15 residues. CDR3 DNA: TGTGCCAGCAGTTACTCTGCTAGCGGCCACTACGAGCAGTACTTC. Amino acids: CASSYSASGHYEQYF.

This clonotype has a handful of counts. This chain uses TRBV18 with TRBJ2-1; the match to TRBD2 covers 12 bases. This CDR3 comprises 16 residues. Germline V CDR1 and CDR2: KGHSH, LQKENI. After removal of 3 bases from V and 2 bases from J, the junction contained 2 bases not matched to a gene. CDR3 loop: CASSPRTSGTYNEQFF. The DNA of the CDR3 is TGTGCCAGCTCACCCAGGACTAGCGGGACCTACAATGAGCAGTTCTTC.

This clonotype was seen only a few times. The J gene is TRBJ2-1, the V gene TRBV19, with 10 bases aligning to TRBD1. Losses at the gene ends were 6 bases for V and 4 bases for J; bases not matched to a gene: 6. CDR1 is LNHDA, CDR2 SQIVND, per germline (reference sequence). CDR3 length: 15 residues. The CDR3: CASSLTGGGYNEQFF. CDR3 bases: TGTGCCAGTAGCCTGACAGGGGGCGGATACAATGAGCAGTTCTTC.

This clonotype was found a few times. This chain links TRBV4-1 with TRBJ1-4; no clear D. Trimming pared 0 bases from V and 3 bases from J, leaving 17 bases between. The CDR3 is 18 residues long. CDR1 is MGHRA and CDR2 is YSYEKL in the germline V gene. The CDR3 sequence is CASSQEGQSGSANEKLFF. CDR3 coding DNA: TGCGCCAGCAGCCAAGAGGGTCAATCGGGGTCGGCTAATGAAAAACTGTTTTTT.

The rearrangement links TRBV12-3 or TRBV12-4 to TRBJ2-1; TRBD2 aligns across 10 bases. The CDR3 covers 13 residues. The trim removed 6 bases at V and 9 bases at J, leaving 5 bases unmatched. The CDR3 coding sequence is TGTGCCAGCAGCCCCTGGACTAGCGGTGAGCAGTTCTTC. It specifies CASSPWTSGEQFF.